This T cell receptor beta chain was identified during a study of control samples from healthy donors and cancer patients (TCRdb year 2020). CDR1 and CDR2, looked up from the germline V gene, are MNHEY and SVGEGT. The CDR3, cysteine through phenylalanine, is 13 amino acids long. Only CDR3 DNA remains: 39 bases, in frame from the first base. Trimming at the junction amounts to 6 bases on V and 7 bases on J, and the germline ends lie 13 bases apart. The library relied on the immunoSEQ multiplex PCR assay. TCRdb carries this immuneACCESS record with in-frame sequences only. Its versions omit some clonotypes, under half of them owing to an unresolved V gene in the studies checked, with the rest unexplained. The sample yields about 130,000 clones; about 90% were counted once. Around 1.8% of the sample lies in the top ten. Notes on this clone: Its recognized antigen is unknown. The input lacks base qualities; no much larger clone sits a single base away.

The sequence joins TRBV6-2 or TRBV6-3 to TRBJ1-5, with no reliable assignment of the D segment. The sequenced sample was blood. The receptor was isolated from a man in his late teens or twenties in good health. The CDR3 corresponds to CASSSRVVQPQHF. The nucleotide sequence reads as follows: TGTGCCAGCAGCTCTAGGGTGGTCCAGCCCCAGCATTTT.